The rows below give T cell receptor beta chains drawn from one sample of a study of technical replicates of blood from four donors. Profiled with immunoSEQ multiplex PCR; TCRdb holds only in-frame clones, not every one. The sample lists tens of thousands of clones, 95% to 98% occurring once. The sample consisted of T cells isolated from PBMCs. Receptors originate from a human donor in good health. The CDR3 runs from the conserved cysteine through the conserved F or W. A D gene is named only where the DNA matches it firmly. Some rows have no size entry. The others give once, few or many, or a class for an expanded clone.

v_gene: TRBV4-1; j_gene: TRBJ2-2; d_gene: .; abundance: .; CDR3nt: TGCGCCAGCAGCCAACTGGGCGCCGGGGAGCTGTTTTTT; CDR3aa: CASSQLGAGELFF
v_gene: TRBV27; j_gene: TRBJ2-2; d_gene: .; abundance: .; CDR3nt: TGTGCCAGCAGTTTCAGGACAGACGGGGAGCTGTTTTTT; CDR3aa: CASSFRTDGELFF
v_gene: TRBV15; j_gene: TRBJ2-6; d_gene: .; abundance: .; CDR3nt: TGTGCCACCAGCAATATGGCCTCTGGGGCCAACGTCCTGACTTTC; CDR3aa: CATSNMASGANVLTF
v_gene: TRBV6-5; j_gene: TRBJ2-7; d_gene: TRBD1; abundance: .; CDR3nt: TGTGCCAGCAGTTACTCCCCGGGACAGGGTTACGAGCAGTACTTC; CDR3aa: CASSYSPGQGYEQYF
v_gene: TRBV9; j_gene: TRBJ2-3; d_gene: TRBD2; abundance: .; CDR3nt: TGTGCCAGCAGCGAGGAACTAGCGGGGAACACAGATACGCAGTATTTT; CDR3aa: CASSEELAGNTDTQYF
v_gene: TRBV4-1; j_gene: TRBJ2-7; d_gene: TRBD1; abundance: .; CDR3nt: TGCGCCAGCAGCCAAGGACAGGGGGCTTACGAGCAGTACTTC; CDR3aa: CASSQGQGAYEQYF
v_gene: TRBV7-9; j_gene: TRBJ2-2; d_gene: .; abundance: .; CDR3nt: TGTGCCAGCAGGCGGACAGCGAACACCGGGGAGCTGTTTTTT; CDR3aa: CASRRTANTGELFF
v_gene: TRBV11-3; j_gene: TRBJ2-7; d_gene: TRBD1; abundance: .; CDR3nt: TGTGCCAGCAGCTTAGATGGACAGGCCACCTACGAGCAGTACTTC; CDR3aa: CASSLDGQATYEQYF
v_gene: TRBV7-9; j_gene: TRBJ2-5; d_gene: .; abundance: .; CDR3nt: TGTGCCAGCAGCTCCCTTGGGAGGGGGGGACGCCAAGAGACCCAGTACTTC; CDR3aa: CASSSLGRGGRQETQYF
v_gene: TRBV18; j_gene: TRBJ2-7; d_gene: .; abundance: .; CDR3nt: TGTGCCAGCTCACCCACAGGGAGCTACGAGCAGTACTTC; CDR3aa: CASSPTGSYEQYF
v_gene: TRBV7-9; j_gene: TRBJ2-1; d_gene: TRBD2; abundance: .; CDR3nt: TGTGCCAGCAGCGATAGGACTAGCGGGGGCTCCTACAATGAGCAGTTCTTC; CDR3aa: CASSDRTSGGSYNEQFF
v_gene: TRBV30; j_gene: TRBJ1-5; d_gene: .; abundance: .; CDR3nt: TGTGCCTGGAGTGTAACAGGGAATCAGCCCCAGCATTTT; CDR3aa: CAWSVTGNQPQHF
v_gene: TRBV28; j_gene: TRBJ2-1; d_gene: .; abundance: .; CDR3nt: TGTGCCAGCAGGAGGGCCAACTACAATGAGCAGTTCTTC; CDR3aa: CASRRANYNEQFF
v_gene: TRBV30; j_gene: TRBJ1-6; d_gene: TRBD1; abundance: .; CDR3nt: TGTGCCTGGACCCCCGGGGACAGGGGTAATTCACCCCTCCACTTT; CDR3aa: CAWTPGDRGNSPLHF
v_gene: TRBV19; j_gene: TRBJ1-2; d_gene: .; abundance: .; CDR3nt: TGTGCCAGTAGTATTCGACAGGTCTCCGCTTATGGCTACACCTTC; CDR3aa: CASSIRQVSAYGYTF
v_gene: TRBV6-1; j_gene: TRBJ1-1; d_gene: TRBD1; abundance: once; CDR3nt: TGTGCCAGCAGGAAGGGACAGGGGAGCACTGAAGCTTTCTTT; CDR3aa: CASRKGQGSTEAFF
v_gene: TRBV6-1; j_gene: TRBJ2-7; d_gene: .; abundance: .; CDR3nt: TGTGCCAGCAGTGTAGTAGTAGGAGAGGCCTACGAGCAGTACTTC; CDR3aa: CASSVVVGEAYEQYF
v_gene: TRBV5-1; j_gene: TRBJ2-1; d_gene: .; abundance: once; CDR3nt: TGCGCCAGCAGCCCCGAAGGACAGTTCGTGCAGTTCTTC; CDR3aa: CASSPEGQFVQFF
v_gene: TRBV19; j_gene: TRBJ2-5; d_gene: TRBD1; abundance: .; CDR3nt: TGTGCCAGTAGACGGACAGGGGCCCAAGAGACCCAGTACTTC; CDR3aa: CASRRTGAQETQYF
v_gene: TRBV28; j_gene: TRBJ2-2; d_gene: .; abundance: .; CDR3nt: TGTGCCAGCAGTTCTCTTAACACCGGGGAGCTGTTTTTT; CDR3aa: CASSSLNTGELFF
v_gene: TRBV5-4; j_gene: TRBJ2-5; d_gene: TRBD2; abundance: .; CDR3nt: TGTGCCAGCAGCTTGGTAGCGGGAGGCCTCCAAGAGACCCAGTACTTC; CDR3aa: CASSLVAGGLQETQYF